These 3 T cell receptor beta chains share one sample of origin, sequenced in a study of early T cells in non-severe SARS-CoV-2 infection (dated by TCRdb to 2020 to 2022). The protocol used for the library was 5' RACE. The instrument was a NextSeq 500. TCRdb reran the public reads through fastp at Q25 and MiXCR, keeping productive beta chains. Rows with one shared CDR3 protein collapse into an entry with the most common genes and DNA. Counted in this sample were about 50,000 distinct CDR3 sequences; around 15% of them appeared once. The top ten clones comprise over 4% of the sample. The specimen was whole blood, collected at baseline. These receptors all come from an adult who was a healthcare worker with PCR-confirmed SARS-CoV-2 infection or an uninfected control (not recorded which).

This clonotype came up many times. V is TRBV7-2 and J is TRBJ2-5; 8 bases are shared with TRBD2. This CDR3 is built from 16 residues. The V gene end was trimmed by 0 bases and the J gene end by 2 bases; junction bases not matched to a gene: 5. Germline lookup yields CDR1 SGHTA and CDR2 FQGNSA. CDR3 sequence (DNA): TGTGCCAGCAGCTTAGCAAGGGCTAGCGGGCAAGAGACCCAGTACTTC. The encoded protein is CASSLARASGQETQYF.

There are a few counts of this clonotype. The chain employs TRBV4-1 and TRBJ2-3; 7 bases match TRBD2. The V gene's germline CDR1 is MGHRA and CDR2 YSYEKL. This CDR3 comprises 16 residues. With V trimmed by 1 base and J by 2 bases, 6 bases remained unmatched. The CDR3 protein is CASSQGGLLSTDTQYF. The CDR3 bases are TGCGCCAGCAGCCAAGGGGGACTACTTTCCACAGATACGCAGTATTTT.

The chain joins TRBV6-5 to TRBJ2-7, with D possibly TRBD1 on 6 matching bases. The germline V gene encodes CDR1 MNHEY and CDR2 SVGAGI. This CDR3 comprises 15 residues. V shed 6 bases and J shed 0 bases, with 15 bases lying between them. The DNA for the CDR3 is TGTGCCAGCAGGTCACAGGGTTGGGGCTCCTACGAGCAGTACTTC. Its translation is CASRSQGWGSYEQYF.